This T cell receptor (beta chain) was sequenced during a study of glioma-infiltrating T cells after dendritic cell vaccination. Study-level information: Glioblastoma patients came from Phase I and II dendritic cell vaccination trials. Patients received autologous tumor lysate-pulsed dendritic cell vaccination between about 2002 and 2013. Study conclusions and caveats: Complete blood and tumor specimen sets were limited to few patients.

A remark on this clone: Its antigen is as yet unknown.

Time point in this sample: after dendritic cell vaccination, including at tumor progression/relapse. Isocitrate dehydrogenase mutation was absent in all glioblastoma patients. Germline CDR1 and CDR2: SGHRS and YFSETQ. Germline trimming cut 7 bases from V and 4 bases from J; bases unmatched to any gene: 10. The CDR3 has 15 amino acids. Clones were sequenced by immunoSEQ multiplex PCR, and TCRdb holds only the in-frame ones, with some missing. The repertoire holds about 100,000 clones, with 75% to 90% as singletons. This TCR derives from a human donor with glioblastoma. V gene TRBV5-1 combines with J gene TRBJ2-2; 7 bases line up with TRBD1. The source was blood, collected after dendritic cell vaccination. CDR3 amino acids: CASGRDSPTTGELFF. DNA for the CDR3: TGCGCCAGCGGCCGGGACAGCCCAACCACCGGGGAGCTGTTTTTT.